Shown below are 2 T cell receptor beta chains from a single sample sequenced in a study of cytomegalovirus exposure and HLA in healthy donors. Use of 60 Vbeta and 13 Jbeta primers characterized the PCR. The data were produced by immunoSEQ multiplex PCR, yet TCRdb's version contains in-frame clones alone and is incomplete. In the table there are some 190,000 clones, 75% to 90% of which are singletons. The sample consisted of PBMCs. These receptors came from a girl aged 5-17 years in good health and CMV-seropositive.

Points on this clone: The sample has other DNA sequences that encode this CDR3 too. The chain recombines TRBV7-9 with TRBJ2-3, with 7 bases aligning to TRBD1. The CDR3 has 14 amino acids. CDR1 is SEHNR, CDR2 FQNEAQ, per germline (reference sequence). The trim removed 8 bases at V and 0 bases at J, leaving 5 bases unmatched. The CDR3, as DNA: TGTGCCAGCTCCCTGACAGGGAGCACAGATACGCAGTATTTT. Translating gives CASSLTGSTDTQYF.

J is TRBJ2-1 and V is TRBV14; D possibly corresponds to TRBD2 (6 bases). This CDR3 contains 14 residues. CDR1 and CDR2 (germline): SGHDN, FVKESK. V was pared by 1 base and J by 10 bases, with 14 bases between. The chain's CDR3 is CASSQAPAGREQFF. The CDR3 region has the DNA TGTGCCAGCAGCCAAGCTCCAGCGGGCCGCGAGCAGTTCTTC. Using reference TRBV14 and TRBJ2-1 for the parts outside the CDR3, the full variable domain is EAGVTQFPSHSVIEKGQTVTLRCDPISGHDNLYWYRRVMGKEIKFLLHFVKESKQDESGMPNNRFLAERTGGTYSTLKVQPAELEDSGVYFCASSQAPAGREQFFGPGTRLTVL.